The present entry profiles one TCR beta chain with its context. The data were taken from a study of blood T cell repertoires in COVID-19. In the study overall: The study drew acute and convalescent COVID-19 samples from the United States, Italy and Spain.

Germline V CDR1 and CDR2: SGHRS, YFSETQ. The ends were cut back, 4 bases at V and 6 bases at J, with 14 bases in the middle. The CDR3 covers 13 residues. Data came from immunoSEQ multiplex PCR; TCRdb stores just in-frame clones and leaves some out. The table records 150,000 to 200,000 clones, around 85% of them present only once. This TCR came from a man between 65 and 79 years old with active or convalescent COVID-19. The chain carries TRBV5-1 and TRBJ2-7; D is possibly TRBD2 (5 bases). The specimen sequenced was peripheral blood. In DNA, the CDR3 is TGCGCCAGCAGCCAAGGACCCCGGGGCGAGCAGTACTTC. Translation gives CASSQGPRGEQYF.